What follows are 19 T cell receptor beta chains derived from one specimen sequenced in a study of blood T cell repertoires in COVID-19. Sequenced by immunoSEQ multiplex PCR; TCRdb stores in-frame clones only, minus some. The sample has under 250,000 clones, 75% to 85% seen once. Sequenced material: peripheral blood. These receptors originate from a woman aged 70-85 years with COVID-19, enrolled during active disease.

This clone was seen only once. V usage is TRBV6-6 and J usage is TRBJ1-2; no definite D call. Per germline, CDR1 MNHNY and CDR2 SVGAGI (reference sequence). V was cut by 8 bases and J by 8 bases, with 18 bases left in between. The CDR3 covers 13 residues. This CDR3 reads CASWSSVYGGYTF. The CDR3 DNA is TGTGCCAGCTGGAGTTCAGTTTACGGGGGCTACACCTTC.

The chain recombines TRBV6-5 with TRBJ1-5; D possibly corresponds to TRBD1 (5 bases). This CDR3 spans 15 amino acids. Germline CDR1 MNHEY, CDR2 SVGAGI. V lost 5 bases, J lost 4 bases, and 15 bases lay in between. CDR3 sequence: CASSTGGFLNQPQHF. The CDR3 DNA reads as TGTGCCAGCAGTACGGGGGGGTTCCTTAATCAGCCCCAGCATTTT.

The chain couples TRBV19 to TRBJ2-5; the match to TRBD2 covers 10 bases. Germline V gene sequence: CDR1 LNHDA, CDR2 SQIVND (reference sequence). V lost 6 bases to trimming and J lost 0 bases; unmatched junction nucleotides: 10. The CDR3 sequence is 17 residues long. CDR3 bases: TGTGCCAGTAGAAAAGCGGGGGGGCAATGGCACCAAGAGACCCAGTACTTC. Its protein is CASRKAGGQWHQETQYF.

The chain combines TRBV19 with TRBJ1-2, with 9 positions matching TRBD1. The ends lost 7 bases at V and 5 bases at J; junction bases unmatched: 8. The CDR3 is 14 residues long. Germline lookup yields CDR1 LNHDA and CDR2 SQIVND (reference sequence). CDR3 nucleotide sequence: TGTGCCAGTACCTCGGACAGGGGAGGGTATGGCTACACCTTC. Amino acid sequence: CASTSDRGGYGYTF.

CDR3 sequence reads: CASSVGLVGGITSARNEQFF. CDR3 coding DNA: TGTGCCAGCAGCGTAGGACTGGTGGGAGGGATTACCTCTGCCCGCAATGAGCAGTTCTTC. The J gene is TRBJ2-1, the V gene TRBV9; TRBD2 aligns across 7 bases. After removal of 0 bases from V and 6 bases from J, the junction contained 21 bases not matched to a gene. The CDR3 is 20 amino acids. Germline V gene lookup returns CDR1 SGDLS and CDR2 YYNGEE.

This clone has more than one count but fewer than ten. The CDR3 sequence: CASSFTSGGRETQYF. In nucleotides, the CDR3 is TGTGCCAGCAGTTTTACTAGCGGGGGGAGGGAGACCCAGTACTTC. This chain links TRBV9 with TRBJ2-5; 12 bases match TRBD2. CDR1 is SGDLS and CDR2 is YYNGEE in the germline V gene. This CDR3 region has 15 residues. V lost 5 bases, J lost 5 bases, and 7 bases stayed unmatched.

V and J are TRBV7-9 and TRBJ1-3, with TRBD1 matching over 9 bases. With V trimmed by 4 bases and J by 8 bases, 15 bases remained unmatched. This CDR3 contains 17 residues. CDR1 and CDR2 from the germline V gene are SEHNR and FQNEAQ (reference sequence). This chain's CDR3 is CASSSNRGTGGTDTIYF. The CDR3 region has the DNA TGTGCCAGCAGCTCCAACAGGGGAACAGGGGGCACGGACACCATATATTTT.

J is TRBJ1-3 and V is TRBV7-2; maybe TRBD1 (6 bases). Germline CDR1 and CDR2: SGHTA and FQGNSA. This CDR3 spans 13 amino acids. V was clipped by 5 bases and J by 4 bases, with 9 bases between them. CDR3: CASSTGYGNTIYF. The CDR3 DNA follows: TGTGCCAGCAGCACAGGGTACGGAAACACCATATATTTT.

This clone is a singleton in its sample. The chain uses TRBV3-1 (or the pseudogene TRBV3-2) and TRBJ2-3, with D tentatively TRBD2 (7 bases). The CDR3 length is 16 residues. Germline V gene data show CDR1 as LGHDT and CDR2 as YNNKEL (reference sequence). V lost 1 base, J lost 8 bases, and 19 bases lay in between. The CDR3 here is CASSQAAGQGRGTQYF. In DNA form, the CDR3 reads TGTGCCAGCAGCCAAGCGGCGGGGCAGGGGAGGGGTACGCAGTATTTT.

V and J are TRBV5-1 and TRBJ1-3; D is unresolved. Germline V CDR1 and CDR2: SGHRS, YFSETQ. The CDR3 totals 16 residues. V gave up 0 bases and J gave up 0 bases, with 10 bases separating them. In nucleotides, the CDR3 is TGCGCCAGCAGCTTGGCTGGAGGTTCCTCTGGAAACACCATATATTTT. Protein: CASSLAGGSSGNTIYF.

V and J are TRBV27 and TRBJ2-7; the D gene is possibly TRBD2 (6 bases). The V end was cut by 3 bases, the J end by 2 bases, with 11 bases between. CDR1 and CDR2 from the germline V gene are MNHEY and SMNVEV (reference sequence). This CDR3 contains 14 residues. CDR3 residues: CASSFGGMPYEQYF. The CDR3 DNA sequence: TGTGCCAGCAGTTTTGGCGGGATGCCCTACGAGCAGTACTTC.

The chain couples TRBV19 to TRBJ1-5; D perhaps matches TRBD1 (5 bases). The CDR3 loop spans 15 amino acids. CDR1 is LNHDA and CDR2 is SQIVND in the germline V gene (reference sequence). The V and J ends lost 1 base and 3 bases respectively, with 10 bases between them. CDR3: CASSIGGGNNQPQHF. The CDR3 DNA reads TGTGCCAGTAGTATAGGGGGGGGGAACAATCAGCCCCAGCATTTT.

The chain uses TRBV9 and TRBJ2-3; the D gene is possibly TRBD1 (7 bases). The germline V gene has CDR1 SGDLS and CDR2 YYNGEE. Trimming took off 0 bases at V and 5 bases at J, with 19 bases between the two ends. This CDR3 has 17 residues. The CDR3, as DNA: TGTGCCAGCAGCGTAGTGGGGGGAGAGGGGGCGGTAGATACGCAGTATTTT. It codes for CASSVVGGEGAVDTQYF.

This clone appeared a few times. This chain joins TRBV19 and TRBJ1-2, with 9 bases fitting TRBD1. The junction had 10 bases not matched to a gene; V was cut back by 8 bases and J by 3 bases. CDR3 length: 15 amino acids. Germline V gene lookup returns CDR1 LNHDA and CDR2 SQIVND (reference sequence). The CDR3 coding sequence is TGTGCCAGTGAAGATTTGGGACAGGGCTACTATGGCTACACCTTC. Its protein product is CASEDLGQGYYGYTF. Variable domain in full (rest from reference TRBV19 and TRBJ1-2): DGGITQSPKYLFRKEGQNVTLSCEQNLNHDAMYWYRQDPGQGLRLIYYSQIVNDFQKGDIAEGYSVSREKKESFPLTVTSAQKNPTAFYLCASEDLGQGYYGYTFGSGTRLTVV.

This chain uses TRBV6-2 or TRBV6-3 with TRBJ1-2, with TRBD1 as a possible D gene (6 bases). Between the trimmed V and J ends, which lost 6 bases and 8 bases, there was a span of 13 bases. The CDR3 runs to 12 residues. CDR1 MNHEY and CDR2 SVGEGT come from the germline V gene. The CDR3 nucleotides are TGTGCCAGCAGCCGGGACAAGTACGGCTACACCTTC. It specifies CASSRDKYGYTF.

The V gene is TRBV19, the J gene TRBJ1-6; D perhaps matches TRBD1 (5 bases). Germline V gene lookup returns CDR1 LNHDA and CDR2 SQIVND (reference sequence). The CDR3 runs 16 residues. V was clipped by 0 bases and J by 3 bases, with 9 bases between them. CDR3 loop: CASSIDTQGYNSPLHF. CDR3 nucleotides: TGTGCCAGTAGTATAGATACCCAGGGCTATAATTCACCCCTCCACTTT.

This sequence joins TRBV5-1 and TRBJ1-4; perhaps TRBD1 as D (6 bases). The CDR3 consists of 17 residues. Per germline, CDR1 SGHRS and CDR2 YFSETQ. The V and J ends lost 5 bases and 0 bases respectively, with 17 bases between them. CDR3 region: CASSGLQDSATNEKLFF. The CDR3 DNA is TGCGCCAGCAGTGGGCTGCAGGACAGTGCAACTAATGAAAAACTGTTTTTT. The full variable domain, completed using reference TRBV5-1 and TRBJ1-4, is KAGVTQTPRYLIKTRGQQVTLSCSPISGHRSVSWYQQTPGQGLQFLFEYFSETQRNKGNFPGRFSGRQFSNSRSEMNVSTLELGDSALYLCASSGLQDSATNEKLFFGSGTQLSVL.

The V gene is TRBV30, the J gene TRBJ2-1; 8 nucleotides align to TRBD2. After removal of 3 bases from V and 5 bases from J, the junction contained 9 bases not matched to a gene. Germline lookup yields CDR1 GTSNPN and CDR2 SVGIG (reference sequence). CDR3 length: 15 residues. CDR3 residues: CAWRPYSGVNNEQFF. The CDR3 nucleotides read TGTGCCTGGAGACCTTATAGCGGGGTTAACAATGAGCAGTTCTTC.

The rearrangement joins TRBV24-1 to TRBJ2-1; no reliable D call. From germline, CDR1 is KGHDR and CDR2 SFDVKD. Trimming removed 7 bases from V and 6 bases from J, with 12 bases in between. This CDR3 is 13 amino acids long. CDR3 residues: CATSSWPSNEQFF. The CDR3 bases are TGTGCCACCAGCTCCTGGCCTTCCAATGAGCAGTTCTTC.